The T cell receptor (beta chain) described here comes from a study of blood T cell repertoires in COVID-19. Study in general: Nucleic acid was either cDNA or gDNA, and it came from T cells, B-cell-depleted T cells, or PBMCs.

V gave up 3 bases and J gave up 3 bases; unmatched junction bases: 7. CDR1 is LNHDA and CDR2 is SQIVND in the germline V gene (reference sequence). The CDR3 loop spans 17 amino acids. Sequenced by immunoSEQ multiplex PCR; TCRdb stores in-frame clones only, minus some. The sample consists of over 50,000 clones, around 90% of them appearing once. The J gene is TRBJ2-3, the V gene TRBV19, with TRBD2 matching 12 bases. This receptor was obtained from a human donor in a cohort sampled during active COVID-19. Sample: peripheral blood. CDR3 residues: CASSITRLAGETDTQYF. The CDR3 region has the DNA TGTGCCAGTAGTATTACTCGACTAGCGGGGGAGACAGATACGCAGTATTTT.